The 4 T cell receptor beta chains given below trace back to one sample, sequenced in a study of regulatory and conventional T cells in RAG deficiency. Sequenced by immunoSEQ multiplex PCR; TCRdb stores in-frame clones only, minus some. Among just over 6,500 clones listed, approximately 78% were seen once. This same sample was also taken into another study, of regulatory T cells. From that study: Primers: 52 TRBV forward and 13 TRBJ reverse.

The sample was CD8+ T cells sorted from blood. These receptor sequences come from a human donor in good health.

This clone has just one count. V gene TRBV6-6 combines with J gene TRBJ2-5; D ambiguous. With 6 bases removed from V and 5 bases from J, the gap between germline ends came to 7 bases. Germline CDR1 is MNHNY and CDR2 is SVGAGI (reference sequence). CDR3 length: 11 amino acids. In DNA, the CDR3 is TGTGCCAGCAGGTTTACCGAGACCCAGTACTTC. Encoded protein: CASRFTETQYF.

The chain links TRBV9 to TRBJ2-3; 7 positions match TRBD1. Trimming took 0 bases from V and 1 from J; bases not matched to a gene: 11. The CDR3 consists of 18 residues. Germline values: CDR1 SGDLS, CDR2 YYNGEE. The CDR3 DNA reads TGTGCCAGCAGCGTAGGCCCGTCCCCAGGGACAGGCACAGATACGCAGTATTTT. Encoded protein: CASSVGPSPGTGTDTQYF.

This clone has only one observation. V is TRBV5-1 and J is TRBJ1-4, with D possibly TRBD1 on 5 matching bases. Per germline, CDR1 SGHRS and CDR2 YFSETQ. V was shortened by 4 bases and J by 6 bases, with 16 bases between the two germline ends. This CDR3 is built from 15 residues. The CDR3 sequence: CASSGWAGRDEKLFF. The CDR3 nucleotides are TGCGCCAGCAGCGGATGGGCGGGACGCGATGAAAAACTGTTTTTT.

This CDR3 is CASSQVSGTYEQYF. In DNA, the CDR3 is TGTGCCAGCAGCCAAGTTTCAGGGACCTACGAGCAGTACTTC. The chain joins TRBV14 to TRBJ2-7; a possible D gene is TRBD1 (5 bases). Trimming shortened V by 1 base and J by 2 bases, and 9 bases separated the two germline ends. Per the germline V gene, CDR1 is SGHDN and CDR2 is FVKESK. The CDR3 loop spans 14 amino acids.